These T cell receptor beta chains were read from a single sample in a study of OX40 agonist ivuxolimab in advanced cancers. Assay used: immunoSEQ multiplex PCR; TCRdb lists only in-frame clones, some missing. The data contain 70,000 or so clones, about three quarters of them seen just once; the ten biggest clones take up around 2%. The sample was CD4+ or CD8+ T cells sorted from blood, taken in a trial of the OX40 agonist ivuxolimab. The receptor set was obtained from an adult with an advanced solid tumor such as melanoma, head and neck, liver or kidney cancer. The CDR3 runs from the conserved cysteine through the conserved F or W. Each record gives: J gene, D gene, clone size, V gene, CDR3 DNA, CDR3 protein. D genes are given only for firm matches. Part of the rows lack a size; the others show once, few, many or a class for expanded clones.

>TRBJ2-5|-|-|TRBV15
TGTGCCACCAGCAGGTGGCAAGAGACCCAGTACTTC
CATSRWQETQYF
>TRBJ2-3|-|few|TRBV4-1
TGCGCCAGCAGCGCGCTTACAGATACGCAGTATTTT
CASSALTDTQYF
>TRBJ1-5|-|once|TRBV23-1
TGCGCCAGCAGTCAATCGGTCGTCTGCAATCAGCCCCAGCATTTT
CASSQSVVCNQPQHF
>TRBJ2-5|-|-|TRBV30
TGTGCCTGCTCGGAGAAGACCCAGTACTTC
CACSEKTQYF
>TRBJ2-5|TRBD2|-|TRBV19
TGTGCCAGTAGTATACCGGGGGGTCTGAGCAGGTACTTC
CASSIPGGLSRYF
>TRBJ1-1|TRBD1|-|TRBV5-1
TGCGCCAGCAGCAGGGGGCGAGACACTGAAGCTTTCTTT
CASSRGRDTEAFF
>TRBJ2-2|TRBD1|-|TRBV2
TGTGCCAGCAGCCCCAGGGGGCCCGGGGAGCTGTTTTTT
CASSPRGPGELFF
>TRBJ2-2|TRBD2|-|TRBV5-1
TGCGCCAGCAGCCCCCGAGCGGGAGGGCCCCGGACCGGGGAGCTGTTTTTT
CASSPRAGGPRTGELFF
>TRBJ2-7|TRBD1|-|TRBV2
TGTGCCAGCAGTAGGGGGCGCGATGCCCACGAGCAGTACTTC
CASSRGRDAHEQYF
>TRBJ2-7|-|-|TRBV7-6
TGTGCCAGCAGCTTATCCGCAGGGTCTTACGAGCAGTACTTC
CASSLSAGSYEQYF
>TRBJ2-4|TRBD1|-|TRBV30
TGTGCCTGGAGAACCGGGACAGGGGTCAAAAACATTCAGTACTTC
CAWRTGTGVKNIQYF
>TRBJ2-7|TRBD2|-|TRBV18
TGTGCCAGCTCACCACTGGGAGTTGGGGGGGGCTACGAGCAGTACTTC
CASSPLGVGGGYEQYF
>TRBJ1-5|-|-|TRBV5-1
TGCGCCAGCAGCCCTAGCAGGGATACCGATCAGCCCCAGCATTTT
CASSPSRDTDQPQHF
>TRBJ2-7|-|-|TRBV28
TGTGCCAGCAGTTTAAGCGCAGGGGCCTACGAGCAGTACTTC
CASSLSAGAYEQYF
>TRBJ2-3|-|-|TRBV15
TGTGCCACCAGCAGAGATTTCCTGGGCACAGATACGCAGTATTTT
CATSRDFLGTDTQYF
>TRBJ2-7|-|once|TRBV6-1
TGTGCCAGCAGTGCTCGGTCCCGATACGAGCAGTACTTC
CASSARSRYEQYF
>TRBJ2-1|-|few|TRBV5-6
TGTGCCAGCAGCTTGTTGAGGGGGATCTCCTACAATGAGCAGTTCTTC
CASSLLRGISYNEQFF
>TRBJ2-1|-|-|TRBV27
TGTGCCAGCAGTTTGTACAGGGGCAGGGCGGGAGATGTCAATGAGCAGTTCTTC
CASSLYRGRAGDVNEQFF
>TRBJ2-3|TRBD1|-|TRBV19
TGTGCCAGTAGTGCCGGACAGGGCGGCACAGATACGCAGTATTTT
CASSAGQGGTDTQYF
>TRBJ1-4|-|-|TRBV5-1
TGCGCCAGCAGCACTGGGGAATGGACTAATGAAAAACTGTTTTTT
CASSTGEWTNEKLFF
>TRBJ1-5|-|few|TRBV19
TGTGCCAGTAGGCCAGGGGTGGGCGATAGCAATCAGCCCCAGCATTTT
CASRPGVGDSNQPQHF
>TRBJ2-2|TRBD1|-|TRBV2
TGTGCCAGCAGCCCCAGGGGGACCGGGGAGCTGTTTTTT
CASSPRGTGELFF
>TRBJ2-7|TRBD1|-|TRBV6-5
TGTGCCAGCAGCCCAGGGACAGCCTCCTACGAGCAGTACTTC
CASSPGTASYEQYF
>TRBJ2-7|-|-|TRBV28
TGTGCCAGCAGCCCGCCGGGGCTCGAGCAGTACTTC
CASSPPGLEQYF
>TRBJ2-2|-|-|TRBV6-6
TGTGCCAGCAGTTCCCACATGAACACCGGGGAGCTGTTTTTT
CASSSHMNTGELFF
>TRBJ1-3|-|-|TRBV9
TGTGCCAGCAGCGTAGACCAGACTGGAAACACCATATATTTT
CASSVDQTGNTIYF
>TRBJ2-2|TRBD2|once|TRBV5-1
TGCGCCAGCAGCTTGGGACTAGCGGGAACACTCACCGGGGAGCTGTTTTTT
CASSLGLAGTLTGELFF
>TRBJ1-5|TRBD1|-|TRBV15
TGTGCCACCAGCAGAGGGACAGGGGAAAATCAGCCCCAGCATTTT
CATSRGTGENQPQHF
>TRBJ1-2|-|once|TRBV6-1
TGTGCCAGCAGCCAGGACGGATCGAGCCTTGGTTACACCTTC
CASSQDGSSLGYTF
>TRBJ2-3|TRBD2|-|TRBV27
TGTGCCAGCAGTTTAGCTTTAGCGGGGGCAGATACGCAGTATTTT
CASSLALAGADTQYF
>TRBJ2-6|-|-|TRBV2
TGTGCCAGCAGCGAGGGGACTGGGGCCAACGTCCTGACTTTC
CASSEGTGANVLTF
>TRBJ2-6|-|once|TRBV19
TGTGCCAGTAGTACCGGGTCCTCTGGGGCCAACGTCCTGACTTTC
CASSTGSSGANVLTF
>TRBJ1-1|-|-|TRBV6-1
TGTGCCAGCAGTGAATGGGCACCGTCAAACCTTGAAGCTTTCTTT
CASSEWAPSNLEAFF
>TRBJ2-5|-|-|TRBV5-1
TGCGCCAGCAGCTTGGGTGCCCTCCACGCCGGGCCTTTCCAAGAGACCCAGTACTTC
CASSLGALHAGPFQETQYF
>TRBJ2-7|TRBD1|-|TRBV28
TGTGCCAGCAGCCACGACAGGGGCTGGGACGAGCAGTACTTC
CASSHDRGWDEQYF